Here is one TCR beta chain with its context. Its antigen is still unknown. This sample stems from a study of blood T cells in healthy people across ages. Across the study: About one barcoded beta molecule per two T cells came from capture by template switching.

Overall study findings and caveats: Any conclusive comparison of naive versus antigen-experienced cells was prevented by using unsorted PBMCs.

The authors ran a second PCR of roughly 6 to 12 cycles using a sample-barcoded 5' primer and a J-beta primer mix. Per sample, CDR3-containing paired-end reads numbered at least 3 million. One entry per CDR3 protein results from TCRdb running MiXCR on the 5' RACE reads. This table holds around 790,000 distinct CDR3 sequences, more than 40% found once. The germline V gene encodes CDR1 SEHNR and CDR2 FQNEAQ (reference sequence). Trimming cost V 7 bases and J 0 bases, with 20 bases left between them. CDR3 length: 17 residues. Sample: blood. The TCR sequence derives from a man aged 55 to 70 in good health. The chain employs TRBV7-9 and TRBJ2-3; D is uncertain. CDR3 amino acids: CASMAADPRLSTDTQYF. CDR3 coding DNA: TGTGCCAGCATGGCGGCTGACCCTCGACTGAGCACAGATACGCAGTATTTT.